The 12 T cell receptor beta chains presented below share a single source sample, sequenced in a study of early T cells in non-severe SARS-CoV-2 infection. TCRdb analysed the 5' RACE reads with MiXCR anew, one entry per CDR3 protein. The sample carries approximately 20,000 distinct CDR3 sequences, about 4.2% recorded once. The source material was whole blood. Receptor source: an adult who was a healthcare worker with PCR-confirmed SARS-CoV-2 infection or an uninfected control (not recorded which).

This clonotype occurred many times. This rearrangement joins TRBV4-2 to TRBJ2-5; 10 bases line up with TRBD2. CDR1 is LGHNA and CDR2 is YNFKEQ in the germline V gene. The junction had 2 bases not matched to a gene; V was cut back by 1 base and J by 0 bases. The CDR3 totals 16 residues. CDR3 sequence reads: CASSQASGGHQETQYF. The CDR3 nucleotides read TGTGCCAGCAGCCAAGCTAGCGGGGGCCACCAAGAGACCCAGTACTTC.

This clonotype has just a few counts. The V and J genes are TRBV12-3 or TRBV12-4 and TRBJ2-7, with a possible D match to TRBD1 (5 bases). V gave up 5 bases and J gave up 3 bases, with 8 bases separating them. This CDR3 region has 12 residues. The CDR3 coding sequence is TGTGCCAGCAGTGTTCAGGGCTACGAGCAGTACTTC. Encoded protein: CASSVQGYEQYF.

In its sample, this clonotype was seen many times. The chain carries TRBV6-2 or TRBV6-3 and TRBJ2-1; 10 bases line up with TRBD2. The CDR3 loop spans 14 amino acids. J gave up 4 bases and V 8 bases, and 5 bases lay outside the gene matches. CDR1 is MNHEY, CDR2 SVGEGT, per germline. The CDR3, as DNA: TGTGCCAGCTTAAATAGCGGGGGGTACAATGAGCAGTTCTTC. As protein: CASLNSGGYNEQFF.

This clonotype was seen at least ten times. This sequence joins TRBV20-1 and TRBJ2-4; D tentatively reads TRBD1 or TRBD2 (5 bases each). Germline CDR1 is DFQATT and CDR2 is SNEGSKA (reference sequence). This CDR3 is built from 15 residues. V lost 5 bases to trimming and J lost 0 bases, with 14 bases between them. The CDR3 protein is CSAGDAMLAKNIQYF. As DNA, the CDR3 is TGCAGTGCTGGGGACGCGATGCTAGCCAAAAACATTCAGTACTTC.

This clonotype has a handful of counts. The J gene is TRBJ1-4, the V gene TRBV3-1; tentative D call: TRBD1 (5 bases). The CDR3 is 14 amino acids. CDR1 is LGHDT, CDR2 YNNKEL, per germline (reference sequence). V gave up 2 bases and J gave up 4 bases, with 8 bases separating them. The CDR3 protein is CASSQQGLNEKLFF. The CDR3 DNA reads TGTGCCAGCAGCCAACAGGGACTTAATGAAAAACTGTTTTTT.

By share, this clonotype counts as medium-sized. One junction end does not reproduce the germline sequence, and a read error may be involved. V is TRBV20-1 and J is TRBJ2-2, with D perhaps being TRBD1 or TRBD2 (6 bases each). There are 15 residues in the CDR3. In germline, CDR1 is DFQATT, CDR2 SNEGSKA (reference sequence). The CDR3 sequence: CSARDIRGQAGELFF. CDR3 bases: TGCAGTGCAAGAGACATCCGGGGGCAAGCCGGGGAGCTGTTTTTT.

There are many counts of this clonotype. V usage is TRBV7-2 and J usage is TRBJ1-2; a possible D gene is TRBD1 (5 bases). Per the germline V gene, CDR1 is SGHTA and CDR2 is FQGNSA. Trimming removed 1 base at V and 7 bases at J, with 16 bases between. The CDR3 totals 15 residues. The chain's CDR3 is CASSLEDMSGLGYTF. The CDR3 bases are TGTGCCAGCAGCTTAGAGGACATGTCTGGGCTTGGCTACACCTTC.

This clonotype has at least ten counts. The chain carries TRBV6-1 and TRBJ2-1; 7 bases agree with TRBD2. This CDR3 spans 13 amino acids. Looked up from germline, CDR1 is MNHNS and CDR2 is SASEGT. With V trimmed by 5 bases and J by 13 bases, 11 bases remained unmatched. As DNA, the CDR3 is TGTGCCAGCAGTCAAGGACTAGAGACGGGACAGTTCTTC. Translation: CASSQGLETGQFF.

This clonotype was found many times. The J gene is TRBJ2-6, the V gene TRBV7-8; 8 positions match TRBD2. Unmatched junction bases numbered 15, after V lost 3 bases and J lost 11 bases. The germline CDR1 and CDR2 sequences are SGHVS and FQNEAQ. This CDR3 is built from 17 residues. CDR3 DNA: TGTGCCAGCAGCTTTTCACTCTCGCGGGGGGCCTTCGACGTCCTGACTTTC. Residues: CASSFSLSRGAFDVLTF.

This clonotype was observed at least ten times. Written as DNA, the CDR3 is TGTGCCATCTCGACAGGGGGCACAGATACGCAGTATTTT. Protein sequence: CAISTGGTDTQYF. The chain joins TRBV10-3 to TRBJ2-3, with 8 bases that match TRBD1. Per the germline V gene, CDR1 is ENHRY and CDR2 is SYGVKD. The CDR3 loop spans 13 amino acids. The trim removed 8 bases at V and 1 base at J, leaving 2 bases unmatched.

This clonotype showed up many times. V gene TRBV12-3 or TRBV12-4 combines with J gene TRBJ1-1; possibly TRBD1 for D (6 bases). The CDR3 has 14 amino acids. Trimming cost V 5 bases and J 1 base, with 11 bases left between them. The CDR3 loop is CASSPQTGNTEAFF. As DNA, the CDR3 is TGTGCCAGCAGTCCCCAGACAGGGAACACTGAAGCTTTCTTT.

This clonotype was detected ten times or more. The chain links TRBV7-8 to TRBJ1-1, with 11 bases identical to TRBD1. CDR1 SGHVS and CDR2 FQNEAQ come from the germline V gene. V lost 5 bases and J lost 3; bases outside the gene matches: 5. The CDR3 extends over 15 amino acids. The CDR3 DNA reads TGTGCCAGCAGCAAACTGGGACAGGGGGACACTGAAGCTTTCTTT. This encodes CASSKLGQGDTEAFF. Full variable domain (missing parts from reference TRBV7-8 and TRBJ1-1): GAGVSQSPRYKVAKRGQDVALRCDPISGHVSLFWYQQALGQGPEFLTYFQNEAQLDKSGLPSDRFFAERPEGSVSTLKIQRTQQEDSAVYLCASSKLGQGDTEAFFGQGTRLTVV.